This TCR beta chain emerged from a study of radiotherapy plus CTLA-4 blockade in lung cancer. Study information: Objective response rate was roughly 19%; disease control rate, around 30%.

Study findings and constraints: Radiotherapy with ipilimumab was followed by blood expansion of tumor-derived clones. Early blood T cell clone dynamics reportedly forecast response best, with interferon-beta.

Sequencing used immunoSEQ multiplex PCR; TCRdb keeps in-frame clones, though not all of them. The table has around 110,000 clones, 81% seen once. Worth noting for this clone: Its antigen is not known.

This sequence originates from a human donor with non-small cell lung cancer that progressed on radiotherapy plus ipilimumab. Some clones in this sample may be carry-over from other donors' samples. Sequencing was performed on peripheral blood, taken from a patient treated with radiotherapy plus ipilimumab.

The CDR3: CASSYSENYGYTF. The DNA of the CDR3 is TGTGCCAGCAGTTACTCAGAGAACTATGGCTACACCTTC. The rearrangement uses TRBV6-6 and TRBJ1-2; unclear D gene. CDR1 is MNHNY, CDR2 SVGAGI, per germline (reference sequence). Trimming left V 0 bases short and J 2 bases short, with 4 bases between. There are 13 residues in the CDR3.